Here is one T cell receptor beta chain with its context. The data stem from a study of blood T cell repertoires in COVID-19. The CDR3 has 13 amino acids. Germline values: CDR1 MNHEY, CDR2 SVGAGI. With 9 bases removed from V and 5 bases from J, the gap between germline ends came to 16 bases. Profiled with immunoSEQ multiplex PCR; TCRdb holds only in-frame clones, not every one. This sample has roughly 40,000 clones; roughly three quarters occur once, and the top ten carry approximately 30%. Sequenced material: peripheral blood. The receptor's source is a woman older than 75 with acute or convalescent COVID-19. The V and J genes are TRBV6-5 and TRBJ2-5, with a weak D call TRBD2 (7 bases). The CDR3 region has the DNA TGTGCCAGTTCGGGGGGCGCGGGTGAGACCCAGTACTTC. Translating it yields CASSGGAGETQYF.